This TCR beta chain was recorded in a study of OX40 agonist ivuxolimab in advanced cancers. Study in general: Dose-escalation cases comprised hepatocellular carcinoma, melanoma, renal cell or head and neck cancer. It was permissible to have had prior anti-PD-1, anti-PD-L1 or anti-CTLA-4 therapy, and approximately 41% had some.

The study, taken as a whole, reports: Near-lowest levels of clonal expansion characterized partial responders at 0.1-3.0 mg/kg. Average numbers of expanded clones were greater in CD8+ T cells than in CD4+.

On this clone itself: Its antigen is unidentified.

The germline V gene has CDR1 MDHEN and CDR2 SYDVKM. This CDR3 is 16 amino acids long. Trimming at V came to 3 bases and at J to 4 bases, leaving 10 bases not matched to a gene. This table comes from immunoSEQ multiplex PCR, and its TCRdb copy is limited to in-frame clones, with some not included. The table has 69,000 or so clones, roughly 80% seen once. The material was CD4+ or CD8+ T cells sorted from blood, obtained in a trial of the OX40 agonist ivuxolimab. This rearrangement joins TRBV28 to TRBJ2-3; the match to TRBD1 covers 7 bases. The receptor comes from an adult with an advanced solid tumor such as melanoma, head and neck, liver or kidney cancer. This CDR3 reads CASSFLGTDISDTQYF. In DNA form, the CDR3 reads TGTGCCAGCAGTTTTCTCGGGACAGACATCTCAGATACGCAGTATTTT.